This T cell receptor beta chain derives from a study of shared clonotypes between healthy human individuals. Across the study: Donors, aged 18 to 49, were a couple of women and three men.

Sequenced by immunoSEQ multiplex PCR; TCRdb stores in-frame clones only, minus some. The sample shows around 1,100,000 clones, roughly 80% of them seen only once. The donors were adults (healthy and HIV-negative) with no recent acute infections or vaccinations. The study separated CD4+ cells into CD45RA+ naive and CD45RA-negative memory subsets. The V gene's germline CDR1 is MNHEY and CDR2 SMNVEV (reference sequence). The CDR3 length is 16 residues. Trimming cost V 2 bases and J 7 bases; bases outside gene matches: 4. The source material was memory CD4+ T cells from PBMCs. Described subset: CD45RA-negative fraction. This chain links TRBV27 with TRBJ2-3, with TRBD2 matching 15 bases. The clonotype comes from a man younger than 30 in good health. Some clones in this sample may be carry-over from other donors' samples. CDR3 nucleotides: TGTGCCAGCAGTTTAACCGGGACTAGCGGGAGGAATACGCAGTATTTT. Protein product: CASSLTGTSGRNTQYF.